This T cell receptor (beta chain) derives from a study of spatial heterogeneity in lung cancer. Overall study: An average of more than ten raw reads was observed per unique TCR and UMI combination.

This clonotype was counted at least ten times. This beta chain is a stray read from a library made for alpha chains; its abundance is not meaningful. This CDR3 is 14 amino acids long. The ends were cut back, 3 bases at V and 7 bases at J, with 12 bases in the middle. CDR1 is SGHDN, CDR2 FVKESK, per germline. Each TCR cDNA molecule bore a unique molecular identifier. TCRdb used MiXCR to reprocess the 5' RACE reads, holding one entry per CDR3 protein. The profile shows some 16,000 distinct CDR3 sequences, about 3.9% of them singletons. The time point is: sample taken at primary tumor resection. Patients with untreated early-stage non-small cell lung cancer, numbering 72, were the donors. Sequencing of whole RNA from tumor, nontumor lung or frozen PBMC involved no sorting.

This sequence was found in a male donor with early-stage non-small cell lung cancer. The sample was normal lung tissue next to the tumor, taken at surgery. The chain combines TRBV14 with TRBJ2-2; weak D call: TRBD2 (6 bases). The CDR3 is CASSQASVIGELFF. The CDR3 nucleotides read TGTGCCAGCAGCCAGGCTAGCGTGATCGGGGAGCTGTTTTTT.